A selection of T cell receptor beta chains follows, all from one sample in a study of shared clonotypes between healthy human individuals. The method was immunoSEQ multiplex PCR; TCRdb's version includes in-frame clones alone and lacks a portion of them. Of millions of clones in the sample, over 85% were seen once. The sample was naive CD4+ T cells from PBMCs. These receptors all stem from a man between 18 and 29 years old in good health. Some clones in this sample may be carry-over from other donors' samples. Both conserved end residues are part of each CDR3. Fields, in order: V gene, clone size, J gene, D gene, CDR3 protein, CDR3 DNA. A D gene is named only where the DNA matches it firmly. The size field is filled for only some rows; it gives once, few, many or a size class.

TRBV10-1	-	TRBJ2-1	TRBD1	CASSEAKQGYNEQFF	TGCGCCAGCAGTGAGGCCAAACAGGGGTACAATGAGCAGTTCTTC
TRBV21-1	-	TRBJ1-1	-	CASSKAKGVKRVAFF	TGTGCCAGCAGCAAAGCAAAGGGGGTAAAAAGGGTAGCTTTCTTT
TRBV6-5	-	TRBJ2-7	TRBD1	CASRTGTGVYEQYF	TGTGCCAGCAGGACCGGGACAGGGGTCTACGAGCAGTACTTC
TRBV7-2	-	TRBJ1-1	-	CASSPPGARRSEAFF	TGTGCCAGCAGCCCACCGGGTGCCAGACGTAGTGAAGCTTTCTTT
TRBV4-2	-	TRBJ2-2	-	CASSLEGGELFF	TGTGCCAGCAGCCTAGAGGGCGGGGAGCTGTTTTTT
TRBV30	-	TRBJ1-5	-	CAWSLGSRNQPQHF	TGTGCCTGGAGTCTGGGGAGTCGCAATCAGCCCCAGCATTTT
TRBV13	-	TRBJ2-1	TRBD2	CASSLASGGRLYNEQFF	TGTGCCAGCAGCTTAGCGTCTGGCGGGAGGCTTTACAATGAGCAGTTCTTC
TRBV28	-	TRBJ1-2	-	CASKSEGYTF	TGTGCCAGCAAATCGGAAGGCTACACCTTC
TRBV6-1	-	TRBJ1-2	-	CASSLGPILGGYTF	TGTGCCAGCAGTCTCGGACCTATCTTGGGGGGCTACACCTTC
TRBV6-1	-	TRBJ1-1	-	CASSEAGWRAFF	TGTGCCAGCAGTGAGGCAGGCTGGAGAGCTTTCTTT
TRBV9	-	TRBJ2-7	-	CASSVEGDEQYF	TGTGCCAGCAGCGTAGAAGGCGACGAGCAGTACTTC
TRBV6-4	-	TRBJ1-2	TRBD1	CASTNRTGTNYGYTF	TGTGCCAGTACCAATCGGACAGGTACTAACTATGGCTACACCTTC
TRBV11-3	-	TRBJ2-1	TRBD2	CASSLEAGPYNEQFF	TGTGCCAGCAGCTTAGAAGCGGGACCCTACAATGAGCAGTTCTTC
TRBV7-3	-	TRBJ2-5	TRBD2	CASSLRAGGPETQYF	TGTGCCAGCAGCTTAAGAGCGGGAGGGCCAGAGACCCAGTACTTC
TRBV2	-	TRBJ1-5	-	CASRVESNQPQHF	TGTGCCAGCAGGGTAGAGAGTAATCAGCCCCAGCATTTT
TRBV4-1	-	TRBJ2-2	-	CASSRGDTTGELFF	TGCGCCAGCAGCCGGGGGGATACTACCGGGGAGCTGTTTTTT
TRBV7-2	-	TRBJ2-1	TRBD2	CASSILSGSYNEQFF	TGTGCCAGCAGCATACTTAGCGGGAGCTACAATGAGCAGTTCTTC
TRBV19	once	TRBJ2-3	TRBD1	CASTRQGSTDTQYF	TGTGCCAGTACCCGACAGGGAAGCACAGATACGCAGTATTTT
TRBV7-2	once	TRBJ1-5	TRBD1	CASSLTGTGFRQPQHF	TGTGCCAGCAGCCTAACCGGGACAGGGTTTCGGCAGCCCCAGCATTTT
TRBV2	-	TRBJ2-3	TRBD1	CASSEPTGVETDTQYF	TGTGCCAGCAGTGAACCGACAGGGGTGGAGACAGATACGCAGTATTTT
TRBV7-9	-	TRBJ1-3	-	CASSLGGLSGNTIYF	TGTGCCAGCAGCTTAGGGGGACTTTCTGGAAACACCATATATTTT
TRBV7-3	-	TRBJ2-7	TRBD2	CASSLRAGAGEQYF	TGTGCCAGCAGCTTACGGGCGGGAGCTGGGGAGCAGTACTTC
TRBV7-2	-	TRBJ2-1	-	CASSSSRYNEQFF	TGTGCCAGCAGCTCATCGAGATACAATGAGCAGTTCTTC
TRBV19	-	TRBJ1-5	TRBD1	CASRAQGAGNQPQHF	TGTGCCAGTAGAGCACAGGGGGCAGGGAATCAGCCCCAGCATTTT
TRBV4-2	-	TRBJ2-3	-	CASSPSRADTQYF	TGTGCCAGCAGCCCCTCCAGGGCAGATACGCAGTATTTT
TRBV28	-	TRBJ1-4	-	CASRRQTNEKLFF	TGTGCCAGCAGGCGACAGACTAATGAAAAACTGTTTTTT
TRBV7-9	-	TRBJ1-1	TRBD1	CASSAGQGGVTEAFF	TGTGCCAGCAGCGCGGGACAGGGGGGAGTCACTGAAGCTTTCTTT
TRBV6-5	-	TRBJ2-1	-	CASSLDSNHNEQFF	TGTGCCAGCAGCCTCGACTCAAACCACAATGAGCAGTTCTTC
TRBV5-1	-	TRBJ1-2	-	CASSPGGVGVFDGYTF	TGCGCCAGCAGCCCGGGGGGTGTTGGGGTCTTCGATGGCTACACCTTC
TRBV7-9	once	TRBJ1-6	TRBD1	CASSFTDRGDSPLHF	TGTGCCAGCAGCTTCACGGACAGGGGGGATTCACCCCTCCACTTT
TRBV4-2	-	TRBJ1-5	-	CASSQETRQMNQPQHF	TGTGCCAGCAGCCAAGAAACCCGACAGATGAATCAGCCCCAGCATTTT
TRBV28	-	TRBJ1-1	-	CASTLGGGWAEAFF	TGTGCCAGCACTTTAGGAGGGGGATGGGCTGAAGCTTTCTTT
TRBV7-3	-	TRBJ1-2	-	CASSETARYGYTF	TGTGCCAGCAGCGAGACGGCCCGCTATGGCTACACCTTC
TRBV18	-	TRBJ2-1	-	CASSPNSIIVSYNEQFF	TGTGCCAGCTCACCAAATAGCATAATAGTCTCCTACAATGAGCAGTTCTTC
TRBV14	-	TRBJ1-2	TRBD1	CASSQAGRGLDGYTF	TGTGCCAGCAGCCAAGCGGGCAGGGGGCTAGATGGCTACACCTTC
TRBV6-1	-	TRBJ2-5	-	CASRWGSQETQYF	TGTGCCAGCAGATGGGGGTCCCAAGAGACCCAGTACTTC
TRBV7-3	-	TRBJ2-1	-	CASSDRSGSISYNEQFF	TGTGCCAGCAGCGATCGTAGCGGAAGCATATCCTACAATGAGCAGTTCTTC
TRBV28	-	TRBJ2-7	-	CASSWEYGGRNYEQYF	TGTGCCAGCAGTTGGGAATACGGCGGAAGGAACTACGAGCAGTACTTC
TRBV28	-	TRBJ1-2	-	CASGLDGATFYGYTF	TGTGCCAGCGGCCTGGACGGCGCTACTTTTTATGGCTACACCTTC
TRBV29-1	-	TRBJ1-5	-	CSVGAPNQPQHF	TGCAGCGTTGGGGCGCCTAATCAGCCCCAGCATTTT
TRBV7-9	-	TRBJ1-2	-	CASSLAVGQAWGANYGYTF	TGTGCCAGCAGCTTAGCGGTCGGGCAGGCCTGGGGAGCTAACTATGGCTACACCTTC
TRBV2	-	TRBJ1-5	-	CASSFEGYAGDQPQHF	TGTGCCAGCAGTTTTGAGGGGTATGCAGGGGACCAGCCCCAGCATTTT
TRBV5-4	-	TRBJ2-7	-	CASSSGQWGGYEQYF	TGTGCCAGCAGCTCGGGACAGTGGGGAGGGTACGAGCAGTACTTC
TRBV28	-	TRBJ1-1	-	CASYGGRNTEAFF	TGTGCCAGCTACGGGGGGCGAAACACTGAAGCTTTCTTT
TRBV30	-	TRBJ2-1	TRBD2	CAWSVGAGGFVEQFF	TGTGCCTGGAGTGTAGGAGCGGGAGGGTTCGTTGAGCAGTTCTTC